The rows below give T cell receptor beta chains drawn from one sample of a study of CD8+ T cells in alopecia areata. Using immunoSEQ multiplex PCR, the repertoire was profiled, and TCRdb retains in-frame clones only, with some absent. Among about 140,000 clones, roughly three fifths were seen once, and the ten largest hold roughly 6.7%. Sequenced material: CD4+ T cells sorted from blood, taken at week 0. These receptors all come from a human donor with alopecia areata. The conserved cysteine and the conserved F or W are not part of the CDR3 here.

>TRBV13|TRBJ1-6
ASSLLGQGINSPLH
>TRBV4-1|TRBJ1-4
ASSQDTGATNEKLF
>TRBV2|TRBJ1-1
ASTPGGPNTEAF
>TRBV27|TRBJ1-1
ASSLGTANTEAF
>TRBV7-2|TRBJ1-2
ASSAGTTNYGYT
>TRBV7-9|TRBJ2-7
ASSLEWGDEQY
>TRBV27|TRBJ2-5
ASATSGSETQY
>TRBV18|TRBJ1-6
ASSPGNYNSPLH
>TRBV7-2|TRBJ1-1
ASSLSPVLNTEAF
>TRBV4-1|TRBJ2-7
ASSSTPGISYEQY
>TRBV7-2|TRBJ2-1
ASSLGGGSYNEQF
>TRBV19|TRBJ2-1
ASSQWGEGEQF
>TRBV23-1|TRBJ1-4
ASSQEQGSTNEKLF
>TRBV29-1|TRBJ1-2
SVVRQGAGYT
>TRBV25-1|TRBJ1-5
ASAGQGANQPQH
>TRBV7-2|TRBJ2-1
ASRTGVGHEQF
>TRBV18|TRBJ2-7
ASSPSDEQY
>TRBV4-3|TRBJ2-5
ASSQEASRQETQY
>TRBV29-1|TRBJ2-3
SYPRDSSTDTQY
>TRBV7-2|TRBJ2-3
ASSTRPKLADTQY
>TRBV29-1|TRBJ1-4
SVEDGVREMF
>TRBV5-6|TRBJ1-5
ASSSQGQPQH
>TRBV30|TRBJ1-2
AWPQGGGYGYT
>TRBV6-5|TRBJ1-1
ASSQGTSRYAF
>TRBV7-9|TRBJ1-1
ASSLKGTTEAF
>TRBV2|TRBJ1-1
ASSEVLVNTEAF
>TRBV30|TRBJ1-4
AWSVYRPGKLF